In its sample, the clone carrying this T cell receptor beta chain was seen many times. V shed 1 base and J 2 bases; nucleotides not matched to a gene: 2. This CDR3 contains 15 residues. Germline CDR1 reads SGHAT; CDR2 reads FQNNGV. The record originates from a study of blood T cell repertoires in COVID-19. On the study more broadly: The United States, Italy and Spain were the sources of the acute and convalescent COVID-19 samples.

The data were produced by immunoSEQ multiplex PCR, yet TCRdb's version contains in-frame clones alone and is incomplete. Among 50,000 to 70,000 clones, approximately 86% were seen once, and the ten largest hold roughly 8.3%. The TCR comes from a woman aged 70-85 years with active COVID-19. Sequencing was done on a sample of peripheral blood. The V and J genes are TRBV11-2 and TRBJ2-1; 7 bases match TRBD2. The CDR3 loop reads CASSLAGGAYNEQFF. The CDR3 DNA sequence: TGTGCCAGCAGCTTAGCGGGAGGCGCCTACAATGAGCAGTTCTTC.